This record looks at one T cell receptor (beta chain) sequence and its context. Its antigen remains unidentified. These data are taken from a study of early T cells in non-severe SARS-CoV-2 infection. Study-level findings and limits: Database matching using VDJdb favored anti-spike CD8 responses, with private and CD4 specificities left missing.

Trimming removed 2 bases at V and 0 bases at J, with 7 bases between. Germline V CDR1 and CDR2: PRHDT, FYEKMQ (reference sequence). This CDR3 region has 14 residues. The TCR library protocol attached unique molecular identifiers to the individual cDNA molecules. One entry per CDR3 protein, called by TCRdb with MiXCR from the 5' RACE reads. In the table there are roughly 92,000 distinct CDR3 sequences, approximately 12% of which are singletons. The sample in question was whole blood, obtained at baseline. The gene calls are TRBV13 and TRBJ1-1; D remains unclear. This clonotype was obtained from an adult who was a healthcare worker with PCR-confirmed SARS-CoV-2 infection or an uninfected control (not recorded which). CDR3 residues: CASSLSQVNTEAFF. The CDR3 region has the DNA TGTGCCAGCAGCTTATCCCAGGTGAACACTGAAGCTTTCTTT.